Listed below are T cell receptor beta chains from one sample, sequenced in a study. TCRdb re-derived calls from the multiplex PCR reads in MiXCR, one entry per CDR3 protein. The sample contains roughly 2,000 distinct CDR3 sequences, around 20% of which appear only once. The sequenced sample was Tregs sorted from blood. The receptors derive from a female donor with breast cancer. The CDR3 runs from the conserved cysteine through the conserved F or W. Each record gives: V gene, clone size, J gene, D gene, CDR3 DNA, CDR3 protein. D genes are given only for firm matches. The listing skips clone size in some rows; elsewhere it reads once, few, many or a size class.

v_call: TRBV12-3/TRBV12-4
clone_size: medium-sized
j_call: TRBJ1-2
d_call: -
cdr3_nt: TGTGCCAGCAGTTTAAGGAGGGCTGCTAACTATGGCTACACCTTC
cdr3_aa: CASSLRRAANYGYTF

v_call: TRBV12-3/TRBV12-4
clone_size: -
j_call: TRBJ1-1
d_call: -
cdr3_nt: TGTGCCAGCAGTTTTATGCGGTTTGAAGCTTTCTTT
cdr3_aa: CASSFMRFEAFF

v_call: TRBV12-3/TRBV12-4
clone_size: medium-sized
j_call: TRBJ1-2
d_call: -
cdr3_nt: TGTGCCAGCAGTTTAGGCACTGGCCCGAGTGGCTACACCTTC
cdr3_aa: CASSLGTGPSGYTF

v_call: TRBV12-3/TRBV12-4
clone_size: medium-sized
j_call: TRBJ1-2
d_call: -
cdr3_nt: TGTGCCAGCACGTCTAACTATGGCTACACCTTC
cdr3_aa: CASTSNYGYTF

v_call: TRBV12-3/TRBV12-4
clone_size: few
j_call: TRBJ1-2
d_call: -
cdr3_nt: TGTGCCAGCAGTTTGGACGGGAACTATGGCTACACCTTC
cdr3_aa: CASSLDGNYGYTF

v_call: TRBV12-3/TRBV12-4
clone_size: medium-sized
j_call: TRBJ1-2
d_call: -
cdr3_nt: TGTGCCAGCAGTTTAGAGCAGGGGAACTATGGCTACACCTTC
cdr3_aa: CASSLEQGNYGYTF

v_call: TRBV12-3/TRBV12-4
clone_size: medium-sized
j_call: TRBJ1-2
d_call: -
cdr3_nt: TGTGCCAGCAGCCAGACAGGCAACTATGGCTACACCTTC
cdr3_aa: CASSQTGNYGYTF

v_call: TRBV12-3/TRBV12-4
clone_size: medium-sized
j_call: TRBJ1-2
d_call: -
cdr3_nt: TGTGCCAGCAGGCCAGCCTACAGAGGACGGTCCTATGGCTACACCTTC
cdr3_aa: CASRPAYRGRSYGYTF

v_call: TRBV12-3/TRBV12-4
clone_size: medium-sized
j_call: TRBJ1-2
d_call: -
cdr3_nt: TGTGCCAGCAGCCGGCAGGGCCTGAATAACTATGGCTACACCTTC
cdr3_aa: CASSRQGLNNYGYTF

v_call: TRBV12-3/TRBV12-4
clone_size: medium-sized
j_call: TRBJ1-2
d_call: -
cdr3_nt: TGTGCCAGCAGTTATGGAGGCGATCATAACTATGGCTACACCTTC
cdr3_aa: CASSYGGDHNYGYTF

v_call: TRBV12-3/TRBV12-4
clone_size: medium-sized
j_call: TRBJ1-2
d_call: -
cdr3_nt: TGTGCCAGCAGTTTACACCAGGGGCAAGGTGGCTACACCTTC
cdr3_aa: CASSLHQGQGGYTF

v_call: TRBV12-3/TRBV12-4
clone_size: medium-sized
j_call: TRBJ1-2
d_call: -
cdr3_nt: TGTGCCAGCAGTATTGGAGGGGCGGACTATGGCTACACCTTC
cdr3_aa: CASSIGGADYGYTF

v_call: TRBV12-3/TRBV12-4
clone_size: medium-sized
j_call: TRBJ1-2
d_call: -
cdr3_nt: TGTGCCAGCAGCCTGACAGTGATTTATGGCTACACCTTC
cdr3_aa: CASSLTVIYGYTF

v_call: TRBV12-3/TRBV12-4
clone_size: medium-sized
j_call: TRBJ1-2
d_call: TRBD1
cdr3_nt: TGTGCCAGCAGTTTCGGGACAGCTAACTATGGCTACACCTTC
cdr3_aa: CASSFGTANYGYTF